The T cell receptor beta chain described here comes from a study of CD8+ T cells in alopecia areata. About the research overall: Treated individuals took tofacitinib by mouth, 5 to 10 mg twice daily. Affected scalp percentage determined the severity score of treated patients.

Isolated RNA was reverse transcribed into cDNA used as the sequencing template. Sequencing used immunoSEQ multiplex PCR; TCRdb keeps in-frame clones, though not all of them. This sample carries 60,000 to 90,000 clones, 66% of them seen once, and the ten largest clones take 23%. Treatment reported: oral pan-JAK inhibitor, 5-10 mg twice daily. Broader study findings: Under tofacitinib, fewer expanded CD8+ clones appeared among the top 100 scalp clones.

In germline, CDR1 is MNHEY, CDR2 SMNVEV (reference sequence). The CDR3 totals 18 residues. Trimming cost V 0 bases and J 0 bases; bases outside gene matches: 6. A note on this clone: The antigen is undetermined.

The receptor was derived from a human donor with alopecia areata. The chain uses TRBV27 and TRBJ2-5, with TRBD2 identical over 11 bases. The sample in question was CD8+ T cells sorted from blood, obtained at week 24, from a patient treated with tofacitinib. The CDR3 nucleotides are TGTGCCAGCAGTTTATCACCCCTACTAGCGGGAGACCAAGAGACCCAGTACTTC. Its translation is CASSLSPLLAGDQETQYF.